The clone carrying this T cell receptor (beta chain) was seen ten or more times. The data were taken from a study of response to subunit inactivated influenza vaccine. TCRdb redid the calling of the RT-PCR reads with MiXCR, one entry per CDR3 protein. Here the sample spans some 200,000 distinct CDR3 sequences, about 12% being singletons. The CDR3 covers 14 residues. CDR1 is SGHAT, CDR2 FQNNGV, per germline. V was clipped by 2 bases and J by 2 bases, with 9 bases between them. The sample was also linked to a second study, of T cells expressing NK-cell markers. That source reports: What made the TCR beta cDNA was 5'RACE template switching with UMIs. Sorted CD3+CD56+NKG2C+, CD3+CD56+NKG2C- and CD3+CD56-NKG2C+ T cells supplied TCR beta repertoires. Among the eight sequenced donors, seven tested HCMV-seropositive and one tested seronegative. In several experiments, sorting was confined to alpha-beta TCR T cells through use of an anti-gamma-delta TCR antibody. As a fraction of CD8+ T cells, dominant NKG2C+ clonotypes reached roughly 1.0-7.5% in six donors.

Here the sequenced sample was CD8+ T cells sorted from PBMCs, taken approximately 13 days after vaccination. The clonotype was recovered from a man over 45 who received an inactivated influenza vaccine. This sequence joins TRBV11-2 and TRBJ2-5; D remains unclear. The CDR3 DNA reads TGTGCCAGCAGCTTAATAGCCCCTCAAGAGACCCAGTACTTC. Amino acids: CASSLIAPQETQYF.